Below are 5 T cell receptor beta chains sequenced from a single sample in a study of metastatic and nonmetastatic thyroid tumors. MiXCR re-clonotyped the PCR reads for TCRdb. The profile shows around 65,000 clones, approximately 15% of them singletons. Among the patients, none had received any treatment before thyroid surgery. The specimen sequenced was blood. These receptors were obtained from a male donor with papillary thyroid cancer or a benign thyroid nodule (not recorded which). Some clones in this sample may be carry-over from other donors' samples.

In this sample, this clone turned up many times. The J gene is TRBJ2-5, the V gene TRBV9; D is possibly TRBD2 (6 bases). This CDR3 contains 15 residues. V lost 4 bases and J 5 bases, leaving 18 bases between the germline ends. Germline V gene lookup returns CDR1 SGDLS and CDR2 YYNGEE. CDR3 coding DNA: TGTGCCAGCAGCCCCACCGGAGGGCGTGGGGAGACCCAGTACTTC. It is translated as CASSPTGGRGETQYF.

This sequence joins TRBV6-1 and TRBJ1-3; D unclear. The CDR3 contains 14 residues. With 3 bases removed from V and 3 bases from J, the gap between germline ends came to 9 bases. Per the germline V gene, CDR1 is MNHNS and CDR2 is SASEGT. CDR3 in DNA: TGTGCCAGCAGTGAGACGGGGTTTGGAAACACCATATATTTT. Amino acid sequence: CASSETGFGNTIYF.

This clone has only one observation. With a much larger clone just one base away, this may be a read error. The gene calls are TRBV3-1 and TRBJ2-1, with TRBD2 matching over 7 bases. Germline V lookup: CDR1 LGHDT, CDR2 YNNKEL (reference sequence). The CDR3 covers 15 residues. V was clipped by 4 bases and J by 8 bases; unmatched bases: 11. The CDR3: CASSPVGLDGHEQFF. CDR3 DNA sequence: TGTGCCAGCAGCCCAGTCGGACTAGATGGCCATGAGCAGTTCTTC.

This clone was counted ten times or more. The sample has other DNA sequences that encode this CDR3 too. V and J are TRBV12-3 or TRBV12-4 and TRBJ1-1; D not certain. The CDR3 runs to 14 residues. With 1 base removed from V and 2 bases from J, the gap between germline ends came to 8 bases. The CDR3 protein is CASSLGQANTEAFF. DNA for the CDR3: TGTGCCAGCAGTTTAGGGCAGGCTAACACTGAAGCTTTCTTT.

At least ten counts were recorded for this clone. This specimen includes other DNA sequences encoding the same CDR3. The CDR3 here is CASGLGLRDEQFF. CDR3 coding DNA: TGTGCTAGTGGTCTAGGCCTCAGGGATGAGCAGTTCTTC. The chain is built from TRBV12-5 and TRBJ2-1, with D maybe TRBD1 (5 bases). CDR1 is LGHNT and CDR2 is FRNRAP in the germline V gene. V was clipped by 5 bases and J by 8 bases, with 13 bases between them. This CDR3 has 13 amino acids.